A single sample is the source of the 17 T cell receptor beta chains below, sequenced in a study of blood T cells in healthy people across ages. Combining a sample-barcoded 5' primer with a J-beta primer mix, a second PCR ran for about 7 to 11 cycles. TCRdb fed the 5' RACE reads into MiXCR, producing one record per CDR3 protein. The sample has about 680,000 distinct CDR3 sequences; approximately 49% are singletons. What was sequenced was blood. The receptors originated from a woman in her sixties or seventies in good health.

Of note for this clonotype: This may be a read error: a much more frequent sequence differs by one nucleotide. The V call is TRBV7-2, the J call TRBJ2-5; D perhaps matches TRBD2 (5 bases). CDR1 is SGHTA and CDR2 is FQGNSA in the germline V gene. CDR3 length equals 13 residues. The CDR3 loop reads CASSFTYGETRYF. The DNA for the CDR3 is TGTGCCAGCAGCTTTACGTACGGGGAGACCCGGTACTTC.

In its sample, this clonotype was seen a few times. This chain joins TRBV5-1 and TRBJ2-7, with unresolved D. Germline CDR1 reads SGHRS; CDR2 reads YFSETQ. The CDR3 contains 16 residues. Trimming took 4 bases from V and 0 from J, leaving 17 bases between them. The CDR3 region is CASSPEDSTFSYEQYF. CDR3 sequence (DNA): TGCGCCAGCAGCCCCGAGGATAGCACGTTCTCCTACGAGCAGTACTTC.

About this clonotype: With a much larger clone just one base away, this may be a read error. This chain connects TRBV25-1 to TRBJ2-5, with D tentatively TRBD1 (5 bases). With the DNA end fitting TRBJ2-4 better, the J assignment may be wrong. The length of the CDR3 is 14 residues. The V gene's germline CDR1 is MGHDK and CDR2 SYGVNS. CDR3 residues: CASSEFKGSAIQYF. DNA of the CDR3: TGTGCCAGCAGTGAATTTAAGGGGTCGGCCATTCAGTACTTC.

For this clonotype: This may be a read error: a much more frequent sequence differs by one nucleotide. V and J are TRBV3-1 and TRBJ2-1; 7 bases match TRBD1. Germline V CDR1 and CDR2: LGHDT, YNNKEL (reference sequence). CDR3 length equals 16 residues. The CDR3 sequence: CASGHTIDRVYNEQFF. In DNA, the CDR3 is TGTGCCAGCGGCCACACAATCGACAGGGTCTACAATGAGCAGTTCTTC.

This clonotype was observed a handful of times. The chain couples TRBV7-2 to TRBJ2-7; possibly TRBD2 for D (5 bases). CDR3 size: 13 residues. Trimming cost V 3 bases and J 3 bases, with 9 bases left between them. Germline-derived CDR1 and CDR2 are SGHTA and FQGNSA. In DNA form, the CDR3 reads TGTGCCAGCAGCTTCTCTGGACTCTACGAGCAGTACTTC. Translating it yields CASSFSGLYEQYF.

The CDR3 region has the DNA TGTGCCAGCAGCCCGACGACGGGTTACACTGAAGCTTTCTTT. This encodes CASSPTTGYTEAFF. The V call is TRBV27, the J call TRBJ1-1; D remains ambiguous. The CDR3 is 14 residues long. Germline lookup yields CDR1 MNHEY and CDR2 SMNVEV (reference sequence). Trimming shortened V by 6 bases and J by 3 bases, and 14 bases separated the two germline ends.

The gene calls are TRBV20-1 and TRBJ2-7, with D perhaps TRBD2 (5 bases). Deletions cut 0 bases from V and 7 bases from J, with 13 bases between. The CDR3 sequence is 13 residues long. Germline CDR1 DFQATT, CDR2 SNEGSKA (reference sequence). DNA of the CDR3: TGCAGTGCTAGAGAGATGGTGTCGGGAGAGCAGTACTTC. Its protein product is CSAREMVSGEQYF.

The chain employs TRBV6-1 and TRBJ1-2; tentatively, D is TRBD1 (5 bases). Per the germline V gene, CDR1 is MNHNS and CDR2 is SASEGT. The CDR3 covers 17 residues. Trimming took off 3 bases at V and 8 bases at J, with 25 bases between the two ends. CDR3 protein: CASSDLDPPRAHIGYTF. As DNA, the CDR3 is TGTGCCAGCAGTGACTTGGACCCCCCCAGGGCGCATATCGGCTACACCTTC.

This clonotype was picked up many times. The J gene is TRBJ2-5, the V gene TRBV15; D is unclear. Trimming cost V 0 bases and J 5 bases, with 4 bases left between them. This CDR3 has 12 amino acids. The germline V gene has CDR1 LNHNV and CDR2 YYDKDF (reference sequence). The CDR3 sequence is CATSRDFETQYF. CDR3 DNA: TGTGCCACCAGCAGAGATTTCGAGACCCAGTACTTC.

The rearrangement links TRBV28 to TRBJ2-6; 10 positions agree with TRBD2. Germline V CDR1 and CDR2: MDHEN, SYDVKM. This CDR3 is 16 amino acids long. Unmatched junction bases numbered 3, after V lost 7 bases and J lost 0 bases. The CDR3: CASTLAGGSGANVLTF. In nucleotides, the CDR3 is TGTGCCAGCACCTTAGCGGGGGGCTCTGGGGCCAACGTCCTGACTTTC.

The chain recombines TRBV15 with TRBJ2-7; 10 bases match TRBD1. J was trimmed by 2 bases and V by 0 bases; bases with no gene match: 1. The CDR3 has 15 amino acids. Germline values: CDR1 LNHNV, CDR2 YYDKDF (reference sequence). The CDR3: CATSRDGTGAYEQYF. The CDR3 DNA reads TGTGCCACCAGCAGAGACGGGACAGGGGCCTACGAGCAGTACTTC. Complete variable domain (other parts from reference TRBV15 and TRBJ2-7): DAMVIQNPRYQVTQFGKPVTLSCSQTLNHNVMYWYQQKSSQAPKLLFHYYDKDFNNEADTPDNFQSRRPNTSFCFLDIRSPGLGDTAMYLCATSRDGTGAYEQYFGPGTRLTVT.

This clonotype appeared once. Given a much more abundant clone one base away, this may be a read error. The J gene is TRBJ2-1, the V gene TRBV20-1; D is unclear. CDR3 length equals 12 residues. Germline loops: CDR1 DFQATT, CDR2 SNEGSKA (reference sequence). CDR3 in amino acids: CSAREPDNGQFF. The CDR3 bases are TGCAGTGCTAGAGAACCAGACAATGGGCAGTTCTTC.

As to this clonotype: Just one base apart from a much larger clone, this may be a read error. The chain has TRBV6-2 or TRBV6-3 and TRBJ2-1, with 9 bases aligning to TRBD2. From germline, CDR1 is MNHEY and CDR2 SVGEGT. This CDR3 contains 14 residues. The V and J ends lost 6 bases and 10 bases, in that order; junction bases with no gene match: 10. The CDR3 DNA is TGTGCCAGCAGCCCCGGGACTAGCCTCTACGAGCAGTTCTTC. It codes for CASSPGTSLYEQFF.

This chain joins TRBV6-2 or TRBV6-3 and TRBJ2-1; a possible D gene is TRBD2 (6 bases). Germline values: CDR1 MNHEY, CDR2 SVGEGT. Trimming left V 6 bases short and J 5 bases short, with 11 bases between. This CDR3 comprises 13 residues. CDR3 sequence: CASRGTSHNEQFF. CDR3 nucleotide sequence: TGTGCCAGCAGAGGGACTTCCCACAATGAGCAGTTCTTC.

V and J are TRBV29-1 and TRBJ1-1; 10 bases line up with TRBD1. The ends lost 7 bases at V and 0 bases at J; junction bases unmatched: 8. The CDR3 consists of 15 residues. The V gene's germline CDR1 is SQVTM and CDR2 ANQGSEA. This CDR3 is CSAGDRGTLNTEAFF. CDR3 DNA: TGCAGCGCCGGGGACAGGGGTACATTGAACACTGAAGCTTTCTTT. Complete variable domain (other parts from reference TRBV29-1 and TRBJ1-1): SAVISQKPSRDICQRGTSLTIQCQVDSQVTMMFWYRQQPGQSLTLIATANQGSEATYESGFVIDKFPISRPNLTFSTLTVSNMSPEDSSIYLCSAGDRGTLNTEAFFGQGTRLTVV.

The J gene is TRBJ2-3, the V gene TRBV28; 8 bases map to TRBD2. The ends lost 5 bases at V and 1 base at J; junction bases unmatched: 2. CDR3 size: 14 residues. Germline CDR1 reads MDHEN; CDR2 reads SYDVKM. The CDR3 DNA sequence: TGTGCCAGCAGTAGCGGGAGTCGCACAGATACGCAGTATTTT. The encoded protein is CASSSGSRTDTQYF.

The CDR3 reads CASSQGTGFPKSQADTQYF. Here the CDR3 DNA reads TGTGCCAGCAGCCAAGGGACAGGGTTCCCAAAAAGCCAAGCAGATACGCAGTATTTT. This sequence joins TRBV3-1 and TRBJ2-3; 8 nucleotides align to TRBD1. Germline CDR1 is LGHDT and CDR2 is YNNKEL (reference sequence). The CDR3 has 19 residues. V gave up 1 base and J gave up 4 bases; unmatched junction bases: 16.